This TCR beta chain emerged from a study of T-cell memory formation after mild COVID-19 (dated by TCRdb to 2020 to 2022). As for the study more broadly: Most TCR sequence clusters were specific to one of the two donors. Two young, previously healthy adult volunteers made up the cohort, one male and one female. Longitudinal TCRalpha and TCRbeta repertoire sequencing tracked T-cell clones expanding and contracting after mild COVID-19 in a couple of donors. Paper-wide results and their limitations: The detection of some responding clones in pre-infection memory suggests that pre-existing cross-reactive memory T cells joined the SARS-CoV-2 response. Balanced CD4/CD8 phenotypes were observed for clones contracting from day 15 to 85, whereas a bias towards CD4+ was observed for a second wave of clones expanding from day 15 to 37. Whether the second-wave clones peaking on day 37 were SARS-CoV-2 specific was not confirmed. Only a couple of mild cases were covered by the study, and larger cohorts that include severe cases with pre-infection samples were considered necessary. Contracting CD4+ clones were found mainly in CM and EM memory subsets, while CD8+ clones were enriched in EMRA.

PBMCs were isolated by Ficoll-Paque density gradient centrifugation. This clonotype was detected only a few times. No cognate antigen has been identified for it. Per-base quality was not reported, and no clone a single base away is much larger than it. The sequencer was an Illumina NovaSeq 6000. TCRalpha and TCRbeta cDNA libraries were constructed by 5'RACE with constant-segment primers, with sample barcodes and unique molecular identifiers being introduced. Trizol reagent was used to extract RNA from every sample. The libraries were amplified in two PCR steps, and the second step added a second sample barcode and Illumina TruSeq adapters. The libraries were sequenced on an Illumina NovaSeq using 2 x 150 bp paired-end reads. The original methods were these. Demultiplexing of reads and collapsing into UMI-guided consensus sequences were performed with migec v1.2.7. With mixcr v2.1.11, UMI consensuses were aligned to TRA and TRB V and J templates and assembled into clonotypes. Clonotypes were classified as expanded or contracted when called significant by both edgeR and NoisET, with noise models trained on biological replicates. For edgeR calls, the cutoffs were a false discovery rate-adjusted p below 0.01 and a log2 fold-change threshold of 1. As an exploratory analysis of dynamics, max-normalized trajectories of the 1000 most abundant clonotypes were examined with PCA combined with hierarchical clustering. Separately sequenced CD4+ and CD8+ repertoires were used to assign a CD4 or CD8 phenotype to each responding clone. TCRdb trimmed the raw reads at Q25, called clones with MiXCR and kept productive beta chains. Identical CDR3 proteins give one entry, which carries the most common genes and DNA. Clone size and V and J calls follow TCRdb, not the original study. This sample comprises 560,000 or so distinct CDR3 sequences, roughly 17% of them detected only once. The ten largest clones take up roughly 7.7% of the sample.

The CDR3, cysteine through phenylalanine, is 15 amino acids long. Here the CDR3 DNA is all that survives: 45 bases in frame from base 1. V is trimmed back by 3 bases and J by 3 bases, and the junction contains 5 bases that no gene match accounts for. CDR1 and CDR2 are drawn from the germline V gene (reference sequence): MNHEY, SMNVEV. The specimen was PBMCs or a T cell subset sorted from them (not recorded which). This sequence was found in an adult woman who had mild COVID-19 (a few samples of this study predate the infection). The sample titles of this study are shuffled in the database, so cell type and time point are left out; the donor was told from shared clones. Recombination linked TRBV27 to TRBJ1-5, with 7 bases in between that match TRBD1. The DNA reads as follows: TGTGCCAGCAGTTTCGGCAGGGGGTACAATCAGCCCCAGCATTTT. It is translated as CASSFGRGYNQPQHF.